This T cell receptor beta chain emerged from a study of T cells in Graves' hyperthyroidism and ophthalmopathy. The CDR3 contains 12 residues. Trimming shortened V by 4 bases and J by 14 bases, and 12 bases separated the two germline ends. Germline V gives CDR1 SGHAT, CDR2 FQNNGV. Amplification of TCR beta CDR3 regions was performed using RNA transcripts as template. When the TCR CDR3 underwent first-round RT-PCR, the HTBI primer set was used. TCRdb reprocessed the multiplex PCR reads via MiXCR and lists one record per CDR3 protein. Of approximately 690,000 distinct CDR3 sequences in the sample, 14% were seen once. Disease lasting under 3 months, a NOSPECS grade of at least 4, and a Clinical Activity Score of at least 3 were features of the ophthalmopathy patients. Uncontrolled infection, other autoimmune disease, pregnancy or lactation excluded patients. At least ten counts were recorded for this clonotype.

V gene TRBV11-2 combines with J gene TRBJ1-6; D perhaps matches TRBD1 (6 bases). Input material: blood. This receptor was identified in a woman aged 45-59 years with Graves' ophthalmopathy. CDR3 sequence reads: CASSSTGLTLHF. The DNA of the CDR3 is TGTGCCAGCAGCTCGACAGGTCTCACCCTCCACTTT. Based on the CDR3 plus reference TRBV11-2 and TRBJ1-6, the full variable domain is EAGVAQSPRYKIIEKRQSVAFWCNPISGHATLYWYQQILGQGPKLLIQFQNNGVVDDSQLPKDRFSAERLKGVDSTLKIQPAKLEDSAVYLCASSSTGLTLHFGNGTRLTVT.